This entry is about one TCR beta chain. No antigen is known for it. Sequencing of the DNA from cultured CD4+ T cells was carried out with the Oncomine TCR Beta short-read assay. TCRdb reprocessed the PCR reads with MiXCR, giving one entry per CDR3 protein. Among under 20,000 distinct CDR3 sequences listed, around four fifths were seen once. The CDR3 consists of 14 residues. The germline CDR1 and CDR2 sequences are DFQATT and SNEGSKA (reference sequence). Trimming pared 0 bases from V and 1 base from J, leaving 9 bases between. This entry belongs to a study of vaccination and CD4 T cells after COVID-19. Study at large: Control cultures, each given a CEFX pool, an HIV-1 Nef pool, or no peptide, were included.

Study-wide results and caveats: Reactive clonotype counts went from median roughly 20 after infection to a few dozen after vaccination, nonsignificantly.

The treatment was: approximately 9-day PBMC culture with coronavirus spike peptide pools or control peptides (ViraFEST assay). Sequencing used CD4+ T cells from blood, cultured in vitro, obtained after SARS-CoV-2 vaccination. V is TRBV20-1 and J is TRBJ1-2; no clear D. This TCR was recovered from a human donor who received a COVID-19 vaccine. CDR3 sequence: CSARDREGNYGYTF. For the CDR3, the DNA is TGCAGTGCTAGAGACCGGGAGGGTAACTATGGCTACACCTTC.